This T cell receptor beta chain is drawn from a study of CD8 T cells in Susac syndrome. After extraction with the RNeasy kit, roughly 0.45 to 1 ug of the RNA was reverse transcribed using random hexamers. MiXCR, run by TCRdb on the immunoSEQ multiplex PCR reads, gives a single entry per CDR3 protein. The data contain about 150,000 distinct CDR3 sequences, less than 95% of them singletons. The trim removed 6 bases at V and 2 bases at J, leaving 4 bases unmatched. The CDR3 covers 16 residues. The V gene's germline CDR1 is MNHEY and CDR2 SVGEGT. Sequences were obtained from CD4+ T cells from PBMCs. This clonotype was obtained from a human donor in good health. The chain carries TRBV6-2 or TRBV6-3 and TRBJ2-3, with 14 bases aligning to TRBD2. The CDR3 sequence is CASRRLAGGLTDTQYF. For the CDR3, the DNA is TGTGCCAGCAGAAGACTAGCGGGAGGGCTCACAGATACGCAGTATTTT.